This T cell receptor (beta chain) was profiled in a study of graft-versus-host responses after intestinal transplantation. Study details: Anti-thymocyte globulin induction, then tacrolimus and steroids for approximately 3 years, went to all recipients. General observations from the study: GvH clone levels peaked in circulation, and this peak was associated with early post-transplant HvG declines. Ileal or blood samples showed some GvH clones first, and such clones were also found in recipient marrow.

Notes on this clone: Antigen unknown.

Sequencing used immunoSEQ multiplex PCR; TCRdb keeps in-frame clones, though not all of them. The table lists around 17,000 clones, 79% of them singletons. Lamina propria and intraepithelial lymphocytes were released by processing graft tissue. CDR1 and CDR2 (germline): SGHVS, FQNEAQ. CDR3 size: 13 residues. V lost 5 bases and J 5 bases, leaving 12 bases between the germline ends. This material consisted of ileum tissue, taken almost 470 days after intestinal transplant. This clonotype originated in a human patient who received an intestinal transplant, so some T cells may come from the graft donor. The chain links TRBV7-8 to TRBJ2-5; D may be TRBD2 (6 bases). The DNA of the CDR3 is TGTGCCAGCAGCGCATCGGGGAGGGAGACCCAGTACTTC. This gives the protein CASSASGRETQYF.